The rows below give T cell receptor beta chains drawn from one sample of a study of blood T cell repertoires in COVID-19. Clones were read by immunoSEQ multiplex PCR, and TCRdb kept only the in-frame ones, dropping some. Of around 130,000 clones in the sample, under 90% were seen once. The sequencing sample was made of peripheral blood. The source is a woman aged 60-75 years with acute or convalescent COVID-19. CDR3s include the opening cysteine and the closing phenylalanine or tryptophan. D genes are given only for firm matches. A clone size is listed for some rows: how often the clone was seen (once, few, many), or a class if it is expanded.

clone_size j_call cdr3_length d_call v_call cdr3_nt cdr3_aa
- TRBJ1-5 15 - TRBV19 TGTGCCAGTAGTATTGCAGGTACGGGGGGGCAGCCCCAGCATTTT CASSIAGTGGQPQHF
- TRBJ1-1 14 - TRBV5-1 TGCGCCAGCAGCGTCGCCGGGACTGGGACTGAAGCTTTCTTT CASSVAGTGTEAFF
- TRBJ1-6 14 - TRBV27 TGTGCCAGCCGAACGGGGGTGGGGAATTCACCCCTCCACTTT CASRTGVGNSPLHF
- TRBJ1-1 14 - TRBV7-9 TGTGCCAGCAGCTCGATGAGAGGCGGCACTGAAGCTTTCTTT CASSSMRGGTEAFF
- TRBJ1-1 15 - TRBV28 TGTGCCAGCAGTTCCGGTGGGGGGAGGAGAACTGAAGCTTTCTTT CASSSGGGRRTEAFF
- TRBJ1-2 14 - TRBV5-6 TGTGCCAGCAGCTTGGGCGCCCTAAAGAATGGCTACACCTTC CASSLGALKNGYTF
- TRBJ1-2 15 - TRBV6-5 TGTGCCAGCAGTTACTCAAGAGACAGTTCCTATGGCTACACCTTC CASSYSRDSSYGYTF
- TRBJ1-5 17 - TRBV4-1 TGCGCCAGCAGCCAAGAGGAGAGGCCCTATAGCAATCAGCCCCAGCATTTT CASSQEERPYSNQPQHF
- TRBJ1-4 17 - TRBV3-1/TRBV3-2 TGTGCCAGCAGCCAAGGGGGAGTCCTTTCCCATAATGAAAAACTGTTTTTT CASSQGGVLSHNEKLFF
- TRBJ1-4 12 - TRBV6-5 TGTGCCAGCAGTCCCAATAATGAAAAACTGTTTTTT CASSPNNEKLFF
few TRBJ1-2 13 - TRBV3-1/TRBV3-2 TGTGCCAGCGCTCCTGGGGCGGTCTATGGCTACACCTTC CASAPGAVYGYTF
- TRBJ2-3 17 TRBD2 TRBV5-1 TGCGCCAGCAGCCCTATGCGGACTAGCCAATATCGAGATACGCAGTATTTT CASSPMRTSQYRDTQYF
- TRBJ1-2 13 TRBD1 TRBV7-9 TGTGCCAGCGGCCGGGACAGCGAATATGGCTACACCTTC CASGRDSEYGYTF
- TRBJ1-1 13 - TRBV5-4 TGTGCCAGCAATCCCACAGGGAACACTGAAGCTTTCTTT CASNPTGNTEAFF
- TRBJ1-5 14 - TRBV7-2 TGTGCCAGCAGACCCGGGGGAGTATGGAAGCCCCAGCATTTT CASRPGGVWKPQHF
- TRBJ2-2 14 TRBD2 TRBV24-1 TGTGCCACCAGTCTAGCGGGGGTGACCGGGGAGCTGTTTTTT CATSLAGVTGELFF
- TRBJ1-5 15 - TRBV9 TGTGCCAGCAGCGTATTACCGGAGTTCAATCAGCCCCAGCATTTT CASSVLPEFNQPQHF
- TRBJ1-1 13 - TRBV30 TGTGCCTGGACCGGACAGCATAACACTGAAGCTTTCTTT CAWTGQHNTEAFF
- TRBJ1-6 14 - TRBV10-3 TGTGCCATCAGTGAGCAGAGGGAGGGGTCACCCCTCCACTTT CAISEQREGSPLHF
once TRBJ1-5 15 TRBD1 TRBV6-1 TGTGCCAGCAGTGACGGAAGGGGGCCCGATCAGCCCCAGCATTTT CASSDGRGPDQPQHF
- TRBJ1-3 16 - TRBV5-1 TGCGCCAGCAGCTTGGTGCAGGCGAGCTCTGGAAACACCATATATTTT CASSLVQASSGNTIYF
- TRBJ1-1 17 - TRBV18 TGTGCCAGCTCGCCCGACCTGGTCAGAGTTAGGGGGACTGAAGCTTTCTTT CASSPDLVRVRGTEAFF
- TRBJ2-7 15 TRBD1 TRBV30 TGTGCCTGGAGTGTTGGCGGGACAGGGACCTACGAGCAGTACTTC CAWSVGGTGTYEQYF
- TRBJ1-5 13 - TRBV12-3/TRBV12-4 TGTGCCAGCAGTGTGGGTCGGGATCAGCCCCAGCATTTT CASSVGRDQPQHF
- TRBJ1-6 17 - TRBV10-3 TGTGCCATCAGTGAGTCGAAAGGGAGCGCCTATAATTCACCCCTCCACTTT CAISESKGSAYNSPLHF
- TRBJ1-1 15 - TRBV6-5 TGTGCCAGCAGTCAGGAGGCGGGGGGGAACACTGAAGCTTTCTTT CASSQEAGGNTEAFF
- TRBJ1-3 15 - TRBV30 TGTGCCTGGACCTACCTGGGGAGCTCTGGAAACACCATATATTTT CAWTYLGSSGNTIYF
- TRBJ1-6 16 TRBD1 TRBV25-1 TGTGCCAGCAGTGGTAACAGGGGCCTAACTAATTCACCCCTCCACTTT CASSGNRGLTNSPLHF
- TRBJ1-1 12 - TRBV6-5 TGTGCCAGCATCCTAGCTCCGGGCCAAGCTTTCTTT CASILAPGQAFF
- TRBJ1-1 15 - TRBV4-2 TGTGCCAGCAACCCAGGGGACGTAGGAAGCACTGAAGCTTTCTTT CASNPGDVGSTEAFF
- TRBJ1-2 15 TRBD1 TRBV5-1 TGCGCCAGCAGACCCGGGACAGGGGTCAACTATGGCTACACCTTC CASRPGTGVNYGYTF
- TRBJ1-4 13 - TRBV12-3/TRBV12-4 TGTGCCAGCAGTTTGGGGGGAAGGGAAAAACTGTTTTTT CASSLGGREKLFF
once TRBJ1-1 15 - TRBV3-1/TRBV3-2 TGTGCCAGCAGCCAAGGTATGCAGGGGCTCACTGAAGCTTTCTTT CASSQGMQGLTEAFF
- TRBJ2-2 16 TRBD2 TRBV24-1 TGTGCCACCAGTGAGGGGACTAGCGGGGGCTACGGGGAGCTGTTTTTT CATSEGTSGGYGELFF
- TRBJ2-3 13 - TRBV2 TGTGCCAGCAGTGAGCGAGTAGACTCCACGCAGTATTTT CASSERVDSTQYF
- TRBJ1-2 14 - TRBV5-6 TGTGCCAGCAGCTTGGAGTCAGGGATGTGGGGCTACACCTTC CASSLESGMWGYTF
- TRBJ2-1 14 TRBD2 TRBV7-2 TGTGCCAGCAGCTTAGCGACTAGCGGGGGGGATAAGTTCTTC CASSLATSGGDKFF
- TRBJ2-7 15 - TRBV2 TGTGCCAGCAGTGAACTTCGCCGGACTACCTACGAGCAGTACTTC CASSELRRTTYEQYF
- TRBJ2-5 14 - TRBV5-4 TGTGCCAGCAGCTTGCAGGGTCGAAAAGAGACCCAGTACTTC CASSLQGRKETQYF
- TRBJ2-3 15 TRBD2 TRBV7-9 TGTGCCAGCAGCTTAGAAAGCGGGGGCACGGATACGCAGTATTTT CASSLESGGTDTQYF